The clone carrying this T cell receptor (beta chain) has a single count. The record originates from a study of blood T cell repertoires in COVID-19. About the research overall: Material from acute and convalescent COVID-19 was sourced from the United States, Italy and Spain. Sources were T cells, B-cell-depleted T cells, or PBMCs; the material itself was cDNA or gDNA.

Germline V gene sequence: CDR1 SGHTA, CDR2 FQGNSA. Trimming cost V 0 bases and J 1 base, with 10 bases left between them. The CDR3 has 16 amino acids. Original analysis: Nucleated cell counts were estimated from reference gene primer amplification. Sequencing used immunoSEQ multiplex PCR; TCRdb keeps in-frame clones, though not all of them. D and trimming come from the DNA, and the V and J calls and clone size come from that table. The data show about 90,000 clones, around four fifths seen once. The sample comprised peripheral blood. The rearrangement joins TRBV7-2 to TRBJ1-3; no definite D call. This TCR was recovered from a woman aged 70 to 79 with active or convalescent COVID-19. The DNA of the CDR3 is TGTGCCAGCAGCTTAGCGCAGGTTTGGTCTGGAAACACCATATATTTT. Translation gives CASSLAQVWSGNTIYF.